The 5 T cell receptor beta chains below were found in one sample sequenced in a study of blood T cell repertoires in COVID-19. Using immunoSEQ multiplex PCR, the repertoire was profiled, and TCRdb retains in-frame clones only, with some absent. The data contain approximately 100,000 clones, around 85% of them singletons. Source material: peripheral blood. The receptors come from a man older than 75 with acute or convalescent COVID-19.

The V gene is TRBV6-6, the J gene TRBJ1-2; 8 nucleotides line up with TRBD1. Germline-derived CDR1 and CDR2 are MNHNY and SVGAGI (reference sequence). CDR3 size: 13 residues. Trimming removed 7 bases from V and 7 bases from J; junction bases left unmatched: 8. The CDR3 DNA sequence: TGTGCCAGCATGAACAGGGGGATCCCTGGCTACACCTTC. Protein: CASMNRGIPGYTF.

This sequence joins TRBV15 and TRBJ2-3; D may be TRBD1 (6 bases). Trimming shortened V by 5 bases and J by 6 bases, and 15 bases separated the two germline ends. The CDR3 has 14 amino acids. The germline V gene has CDR1 LNHNV and CDR2 YYDKDF (reference sequence). CDR3 region: CATSYGQISDTQYF. CDR3 bases: TGTGCCACCAGCTACGGACAGATTTCGGATACGCAGTATTTT.

The chain carries TRBV27 and TRBJ1-3; TRBD1 matches 11 bases. Germline assignment: CDR1 MNHEY and CDR2 SMNVEV (reference sequence). With V trimmed by 8 bases and J by 7 bases, 16 bases remained unmatched. The CDR3 covers 17 residues. CDR3 protein: CASGRRPGTGGWNTIYF. The CDR3 DNA sequence: TGTGCCAGCGGCAGGAGGCCAGGGACAGGGGGGTGGAACACCATATATTTT.

The V gene is TRBV28, the J gene TRBJ2-3; TRBD2 matches at 11 bases. Germline CDR1 reads MDHEN; CDR2 reads SYDVKM. The CDR3 runs 16 residues. V lost 3 bases, J lost 4 bases, and 6 bases stayed unmatched. CDR3 residues: CASSLGSGRASDTQYF. In DNA form, the CDR3 reads TGTGCCAGCAGTTTGGGTAGCGGGAGGGCCTCAGATACGCAGTATTTT.

This clone was seen just once. The chain joins TRBV6-5 to TRBJ1-6; 11 bases line up with TRBD1. The CDR3 loop spans 15 amino acids. Germline V gene lookup returns CDR1 MNHEY and CDR2 SVGAGI. V shed 6 bases, J shed 10 bases, and the junction held 8 bases outside the gene matches. The CDR3 nucleotides read TGTGCCAGCAGCTTGGGACAGGGGGTAAGCTCACCCCTCCACTTT. Its protein is CASSLGQGVSSPLHF.